The 5 T cell receptor beta chains listed next were all sequenced from one sample in a study of tumor and adjacent non-tumor tissue in lung cancer. TCRbeta libraries were built with three rounds of nested PCR, modified from ARM-PCR. MiXCR, run by TCRdb on the multiplex PCR reads, gives a single entry per CDR3 protein. This table holds 200,000 to 250,000 distinct CDR3 sequences, 70% to 75% found once. The template was RNA from unsorted bulk tissue. Sequencing was performed on lung tumor tissue. These receptors came from a man between 60 and 75 years old with non-small cell lung cancer.

As to this clonotype: Germline and junction disagree at one end, which may indicate a read error. This chain connects TRBV30 to TRBJ1-1, with D maybe TRBD1 (6 bases). The CDR3 consists of 15 residues. Germline CDR1 and CDR2: GTSNPN and SVGIG (reference sequence). The CDR3 nucleotides read TGTGCCTGGAGTGATCCCGGGACACGGAACACTGAAGCTCCCTTT. Its translation: CAWSDPGTRNTEAPF. Together with reference TRBV30 and TRBJ1-1, the CDR3 gives the full variable domain: SQTIHQWPATLVQPVGSPLSLECTVEGTSNPNLYWYRQAAGRGLQLLFYSVGIGQISSEVPQNLSASRPQDRQFILSSKKLLLSDSGFYLCAWSDPGTRNTEAPFGQGTRLTVV.

Worth noting for this clonotype: A junction end diverges from the germline sequence, so it may reflect a read error. V and J are TRBV6-5 and TRBJ2-7; 12 bases fit TRBD2. Germline V gene sequence: CDR1 MNHEY, CDR2 SVGAGI. The CDR3 covers 15 residues. CDR3 sequence (DNA): TGTGCCAGCAGTCCACTAGCGGGGGGCTCCAACGACCAGTACTTC. This encodes CASSPLAGGSNDQYF.

The chain combines TRBV20-1 with TRBJ2-7; weak D call: TRBD1 (5 bases). This CDR3 comprises 13 residues. Germline assignment: CDR1 DFQATT and CDR2 SNEGSKA (reference sequence). V dropped 6 bases and J dropped 6 bases, with 18 bases sitting between them. DNA of the CDR3: TGCAGTGCAGCTGGGGCTAGTGACTGCGAGCAGTACTTC. It specifies CSAAGASDCEQYF.

The chain uses TRBV20-1 and TRBJ1-1; D may be TRBD1 (5 bases). The V gene's germline CDR1 is DFQATT and CDR2 SNEGSKA (reference sequence). The CDR3 length is 15 residues. Trimming left V 5 bases short and J 6 bases short, with 22 bases between. The CDR3 loop is CSAGALRTIAAEAFF. The CDR3 DNA follows: TGCAGTGCTGGGGCGTTGCGGACGATTGCCGCTGAAGCTTTCTTT.

In the case of this clonotype: This CDR3 is missing its conserved last phenylalanine or tryptophan, likely due to a read error. The chain employs TRBV11-3 and TRBJ1-3; D may be TRBD1 (5 bases). This CDR3 region has 14 residues. Per the germline V gene, CDR1 is SGHNT and CDR2 is YENEEA. CDR3 sequence (DNA): TGTGTCAGCAGCAAAGGGGAATCTGGAAACACCATATATATT. This codes for CVSSKGESGNTIYI.